The sequence of this TCR beta chain was determined in a study of cytomegalovirus exposure and HLA in healthy donors. Study as a whole: HLA-typed donors were the source of approximately 80 million unique TCRs, which an early data release held.

Primers: 60 Vbeta forward and 13 Jbeta reverse. Clones were read by immunoSEQ multiplex PCR, and TCRdb kept only the in-frame ones, dropping some. Found here are about 160,000 clones, 80% to 90% of them singletons; the top ten hold roughly 2.2%. The CDR3 has 17 amino acids. V shed 5 bases and J 0 bases; nucleotides not matched to a gene: 8. The V gene's germline CDR1 is SGHTA and CDR2 FQGNSA. Sampled while nominally healthy, donors likely had unrecorded immune exposures. As for this clone: The antigen remains undetermined.

Overall study results and limits: Later on, a genetic analysis was performed. It linked a missense variant in DCLRE1C with V- and J-gene trimming of TCR beta. Several of the most significant clusters appeared, in a later analysis, to be linked to common viral pathogens.

Input material: PBMCs. The chain joins TRBV7-2 to TRBJ1-3; 9 bases align to TRBD1. The receptor was isolated from a man aged 18 to 35 in good health and CMV-seropositive. The CDR3 DNA is TGTGCCAGCAGCAAGGGGACAGGGCTAACCTCTGGAAACACCATATATTTT. It codes for CASSKGTGLTSGNTIYF.